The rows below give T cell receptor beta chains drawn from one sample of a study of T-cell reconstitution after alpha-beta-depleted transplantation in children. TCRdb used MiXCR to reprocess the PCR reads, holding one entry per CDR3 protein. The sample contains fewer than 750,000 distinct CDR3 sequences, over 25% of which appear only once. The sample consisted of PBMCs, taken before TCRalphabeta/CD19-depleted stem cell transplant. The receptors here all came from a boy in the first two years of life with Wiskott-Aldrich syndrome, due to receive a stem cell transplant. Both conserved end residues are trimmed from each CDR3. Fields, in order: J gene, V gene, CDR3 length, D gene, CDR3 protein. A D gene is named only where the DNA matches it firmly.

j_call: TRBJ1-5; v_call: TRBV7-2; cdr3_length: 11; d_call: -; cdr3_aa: ASSLVFNQPQH
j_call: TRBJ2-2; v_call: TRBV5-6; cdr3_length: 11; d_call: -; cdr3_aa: ASSLAGVGELF
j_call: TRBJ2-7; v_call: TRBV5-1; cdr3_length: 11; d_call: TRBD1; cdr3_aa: ASSVQGALRQY
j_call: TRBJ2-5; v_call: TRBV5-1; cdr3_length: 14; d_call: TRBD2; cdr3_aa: ASSLAPGLAEETQY
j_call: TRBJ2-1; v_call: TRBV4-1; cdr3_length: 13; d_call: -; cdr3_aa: ASSQGRTRGKEQF
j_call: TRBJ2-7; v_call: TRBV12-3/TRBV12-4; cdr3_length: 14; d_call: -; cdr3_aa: ASSSQGEVSSYEQY
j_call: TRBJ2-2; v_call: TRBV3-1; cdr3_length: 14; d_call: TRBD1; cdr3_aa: ASNRGTGVNTGELF
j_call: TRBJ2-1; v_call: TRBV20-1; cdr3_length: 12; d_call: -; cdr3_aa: SARAGAGPNEQF
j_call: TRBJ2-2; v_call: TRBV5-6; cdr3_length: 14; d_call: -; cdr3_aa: ASSLRQAMNTGELF
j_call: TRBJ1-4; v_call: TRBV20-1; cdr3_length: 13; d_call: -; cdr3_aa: SAEQIDGKNEKLF
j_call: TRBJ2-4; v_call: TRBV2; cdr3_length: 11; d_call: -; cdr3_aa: ASKTGPQNIQY
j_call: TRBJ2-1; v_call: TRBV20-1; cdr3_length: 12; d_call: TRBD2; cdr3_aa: SGAGGSSYNEQF
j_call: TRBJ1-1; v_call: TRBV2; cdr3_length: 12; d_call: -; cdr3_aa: ASSAERANTEAF
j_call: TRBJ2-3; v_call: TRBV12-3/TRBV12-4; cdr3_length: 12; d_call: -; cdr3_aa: ASSFGRATDTQY
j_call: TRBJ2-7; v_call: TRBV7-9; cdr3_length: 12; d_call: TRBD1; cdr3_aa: ASSSGTGYGEQY
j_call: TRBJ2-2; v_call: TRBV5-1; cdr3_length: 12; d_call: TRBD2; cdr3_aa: ASTGTSGARELF
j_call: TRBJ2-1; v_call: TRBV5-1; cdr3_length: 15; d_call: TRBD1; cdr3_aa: ASSFMRGTGKRNEQF
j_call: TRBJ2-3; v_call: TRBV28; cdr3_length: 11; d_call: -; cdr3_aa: ASTIGRPDTQY
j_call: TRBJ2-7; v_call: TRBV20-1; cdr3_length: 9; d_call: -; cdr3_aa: SGERYVEQY
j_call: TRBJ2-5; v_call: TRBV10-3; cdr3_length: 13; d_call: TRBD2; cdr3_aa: AISSTSGRLETQY
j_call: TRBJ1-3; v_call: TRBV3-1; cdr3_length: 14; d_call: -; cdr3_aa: ASSQILGASGNTIY
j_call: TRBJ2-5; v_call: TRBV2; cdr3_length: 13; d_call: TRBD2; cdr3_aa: ASRAGRAISETQY
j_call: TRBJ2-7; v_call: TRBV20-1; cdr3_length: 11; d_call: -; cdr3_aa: SASLGRREEQY
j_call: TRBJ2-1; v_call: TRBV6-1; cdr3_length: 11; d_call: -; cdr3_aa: ASSPPGRDEQF
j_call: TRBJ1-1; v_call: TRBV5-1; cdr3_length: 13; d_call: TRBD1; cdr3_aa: ASSSRDRLNTEAF
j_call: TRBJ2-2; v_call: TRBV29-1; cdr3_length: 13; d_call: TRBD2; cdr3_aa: SVQTSGSDTGELF
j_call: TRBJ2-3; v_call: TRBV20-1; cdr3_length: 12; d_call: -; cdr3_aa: SAGSDLITDTQY
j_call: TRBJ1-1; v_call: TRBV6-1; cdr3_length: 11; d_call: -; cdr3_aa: ASSRGRGTEAF
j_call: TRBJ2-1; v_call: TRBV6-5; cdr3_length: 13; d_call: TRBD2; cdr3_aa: ASSSGLAVRNEQF
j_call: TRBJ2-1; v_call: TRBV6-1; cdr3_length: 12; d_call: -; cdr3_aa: ASSEARGYNEQF
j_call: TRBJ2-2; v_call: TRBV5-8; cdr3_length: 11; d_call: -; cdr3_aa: ASSWTVTGELF
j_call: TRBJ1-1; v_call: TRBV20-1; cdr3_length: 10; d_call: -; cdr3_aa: SAGRVHTEAF
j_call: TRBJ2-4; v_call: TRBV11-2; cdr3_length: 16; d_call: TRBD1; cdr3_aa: ASSAWVQGASAKNIQY
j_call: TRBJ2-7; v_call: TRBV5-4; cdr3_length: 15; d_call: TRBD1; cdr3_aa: ASSLGWGRGNSYEQY
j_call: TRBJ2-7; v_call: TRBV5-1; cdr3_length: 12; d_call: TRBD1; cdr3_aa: AGSLGDRSYEQY
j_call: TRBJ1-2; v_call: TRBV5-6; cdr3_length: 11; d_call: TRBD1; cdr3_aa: ASSLTGGNGYT
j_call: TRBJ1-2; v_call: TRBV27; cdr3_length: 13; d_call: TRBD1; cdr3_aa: ASSSPDRGQAGYT
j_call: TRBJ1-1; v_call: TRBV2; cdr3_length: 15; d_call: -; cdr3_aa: ASPPRDTGSMNTEAF
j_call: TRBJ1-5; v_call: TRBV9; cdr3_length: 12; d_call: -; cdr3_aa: ASSVDGSRQPQH
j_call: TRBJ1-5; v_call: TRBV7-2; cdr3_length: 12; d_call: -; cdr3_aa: ASSSYRLSQPQH
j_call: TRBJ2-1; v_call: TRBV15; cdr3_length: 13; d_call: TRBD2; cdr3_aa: ATSRDLAGPHEQF
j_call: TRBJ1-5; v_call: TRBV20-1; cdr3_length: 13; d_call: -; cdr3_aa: SARGGQVSNQPQH
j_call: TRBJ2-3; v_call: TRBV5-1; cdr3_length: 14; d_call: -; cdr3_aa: ASSLYQADSTDTQY
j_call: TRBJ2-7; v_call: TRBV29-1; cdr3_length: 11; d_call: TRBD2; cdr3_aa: SVREDGMYEQY
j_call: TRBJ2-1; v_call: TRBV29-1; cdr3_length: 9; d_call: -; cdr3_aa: SAFSYNEQF
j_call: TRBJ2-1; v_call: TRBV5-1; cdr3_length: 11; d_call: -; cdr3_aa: ASSLGQSGEQF
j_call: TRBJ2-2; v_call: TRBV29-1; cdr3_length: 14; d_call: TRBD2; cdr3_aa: SVEVGLAGNTGELF
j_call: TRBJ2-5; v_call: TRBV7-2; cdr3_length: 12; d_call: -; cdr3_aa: ASSLPGNSETQY
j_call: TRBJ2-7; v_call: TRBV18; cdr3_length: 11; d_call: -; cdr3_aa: ASSQGTSYLQY
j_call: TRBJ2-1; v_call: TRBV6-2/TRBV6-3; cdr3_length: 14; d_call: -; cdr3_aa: ASSYVVLAPYNEQF
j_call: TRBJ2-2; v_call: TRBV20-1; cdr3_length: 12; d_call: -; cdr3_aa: SARQKWETGELF
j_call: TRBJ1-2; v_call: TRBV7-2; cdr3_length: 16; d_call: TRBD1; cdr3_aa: ASSLVPRQGAQNYGYT
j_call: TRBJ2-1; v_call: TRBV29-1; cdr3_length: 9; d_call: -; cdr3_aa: SVDNGNEQF
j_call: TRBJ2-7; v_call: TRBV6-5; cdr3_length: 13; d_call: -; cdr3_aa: ASSYLGASSYEQY
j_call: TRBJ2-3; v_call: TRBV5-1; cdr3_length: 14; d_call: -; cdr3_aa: ASSQVRAGPTDTQY
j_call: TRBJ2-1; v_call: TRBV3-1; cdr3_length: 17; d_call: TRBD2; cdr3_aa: ASSRTGLAAPSSLVEQF